This T cell receptor (beta chain) came from a study of T cells in Graves' hyperthyroidism and ophthalmopathy. In regard to this clonotype: Its cognate antigen is unknown.

TCR beta CDR3 sequences were amplified from RNA transcripts. A first-round RT-PCR of the TCR CDR3 used the HTBI primer set. TCRdb analysed the multiplex PCR reads with MiXCR anew, one entry per CDR3 protein. The sample includes around 660,000 distinct CDR3 sequences, just under 45% of them seen just once. Clinical symptoms, serum thyroxine, TRAb, thyroid ultrasound and orbital computed tomography informed diagnoses. General study results and limits: Ophthalmopathy was distinguished from stable hyperthyroidism by 13 V-J signatures. Blood also held most thyroid clonotypes expanded beyond 0.001. For ophthalmopathy, model prediction preceded onset by a median about 6.2 months.

V dropped 6 bases and J dropped 6 bases, with 17 bases sitting between them. In germline, CDR1 is SNHLY, CDR2 FYNNEI. The CDR3 covers 14 residues. The material sequenced was peripheral blood or thyroid tissue (not recorded which). The TCR comes from an adult man with Graves' disease, either hyperthyroidism or ophthalmopathy (not recorded which). The chain links TRBV2 to TRBJ1-2; a weak D match, TRBD1 (6 bases). DNA of the CDR3: TGTGCCAGCAGACAGGGCAGGGCTTTGAATGGCTACACCTTC. This gives the protein CASRQGRALNGYTF.